These 30 T cell receptor beta chains originate from one sample sequenced in a study of Ad26.COV2.S vaccination and SARS-CoV-2 variants. Stated treatment: about 20 received Ad26.COV2.S at low or high dose, single or two shots; roughly five received placebo; per-sample allocation not given. Collection of the samples took place on day 63 after the first injection of vaccine or placebo. The repertoire was sequenced with immunoSEQ multiplex PCR; TCRdb's copy has only in-frame clones and lacks some. Here the sample spans some 520,000 clones, roughly 85% being singletons. This specimen was peripheral blood, taken in a trial of Ad26.COV2.S vaccine versus placebo. All receptors derive from a person between 18 and 65 years old who received the Ad26.COV2.S COVID-19 vaccine or a placebo.

The V call is TRBV5-1, the J call TRBJ2-2; a weak D match, TRBD2 (6 bases). CDR3 size: 18 residues. Between the trimmed V and J ends, which lost 3 bases and 7 bases, there was a span of 25 bases. Germline V gives CDR1 SGHRS, CDR2 YFSETQ. The CDR3 coding sequence is TGCGCCAGCAGCTGGGGGAGTACTAGCCTGTCACTAGGCGGGGAGCTGTTTTTT. It specifies CASSWGSTSLSLGGELFF.

The chain has TRBV7-2 and TRBJ2-1, with D maybe TRBD2 (5 bases). The CDR3 extends over 14 amino acids. Germline loops: CDR1 SGHTA, CDR2 FQGNSA. The germline V and J ends were trimmed by 2 bases and 10 bases, with 15 bases remaining between them. DNA of the CDR3: TGTGCCAGCAGCTTACAGGCGTTGAGCGGAGAGCAGTTCTTC. Translation: CASSLQALSGEQFF.

A word on this clone: The same CDR3 also results from other DNA sequences found in this sample. The V call is TRBV5-1, the J call TRBJ1-1, with 8 bases identical to TRBD1. This CDR3 is 15 amino acids long. Per germline, CDR1 SGHRS and CDR2 YFSETQ. The trim removed 0 bases at V and 2 bases at J, leaving 3 bases unmatched. Written as DNA, the CDR3 is TGCGCCAGCAGCTTGGGGACAGGGCCTAACACTGAAGCTTTCTTT. This sequence encodes CASSLGTGPNTEAFF.

This chain uses TRBV6-6 with TRBJ1-4, with D unresolved. Trimming removed 5 bases from V and 8 bases from J, with 12 bases in between. The CDR3 loop spans 13 amino acids. Germline CDR1 MNHNY, CDR2 SVGAGI (reference sequence). For the CDR3, the DNA is TGTGCCAGCAGTGCCAGTAGGCGGGAAAAACTGTTTTTT. It yields the protein CASSASRREKLFF.

The chain carries TRBV28 and TRBJ2-1; D is unresolved. Germline lookup yields CDR1 MDHEN and CDR2 SYDVKM. The CDR3 is 14 amino acids. V was shortened by 4 bases and J by 0 bases, with 7 bases between the two germline ends. CDR3 loop: CASSSENSYNEQFF. CDR3 nucleotide sequence: TGTGCCAGCAGTTCCGAGAACTCCTACAATGAGCAGTTCTTC.

The rearrangement links TRBV2 to TRBJ1-2; D remains unclear. From germline, CDR1 is SNHLY and CDR2 FYNNEI. The V end was cut by 3 bases, the J end by 2 bases, with 10 bases between. This CDR3 region has 14 residues. CDR3 DNA sequence: TGTGCCAGCAGTGAGGCACCTTCCAACTATGGCTACACCTTC. It translates to CASSEAPSNYGYTF.

This clone was detected only a few times. The rearrangement links TRBV5-4 to TRBJ1-2, with D unresolved. This CDR3 contains 16 residues. The V end lost 0 bases, the J end lost 3 bases, and 15 bases lay between the germline ends. The V gene's germline CDR1 is SGHNT and CDR2 YYREEE (reference sequence). The CDR3 DNA is TGTGCCAGCAGCTTGGGCTCCCGCCGTGCCGACTATGGCTACACCTTC. This gives the protein CASSLGSRRADYGYTF.

The V and J genes are TRBV9 and TRBJ2-2, with D uncertain. Germline assignment: CDR1 SGDLS and CDR2 YYNGEE. CDR3 size: 14 residues. V dropped 0 bases and J dropped 7 bases, with 10 bases sitting between them. CDR3 nucleotides: TGTGCCAGCAGCGTAGTGGTGGGGATCGGGGAGCTGTTTTTT. Protein: CASSVVVGIGELFF.

The rearrangement links TRBV5-6 to TRBJ1-2, with D possibly matching TRBD1 (6 bases). This CDR3 is built from 14 residues. The V gene lost 4 bases and the J gene lost 4 bases, with 14 bases spanning the gap. Germline-derived CDR1 and CDR2 are SGHDT and YYEEEE. CDR3 sequence: CASSASGTPYGYTF. The CDR3 coding sequence is TGTGCCAGCAGCGCCTCCGGGACACCCTATGGCTACACCTTC.

Comment on this clone: This sample also contains other DNA sequences that code for the same CDR3. V gene TRBV7-9 combines with J gene TRBJ2-5; D remains ambiguous. This CDR3 region has 10 residues. Germline V gene data show CDR1 as SEHNR and CDR2 as FQNEAQ (reference sequence). V was trimmed by 1 base and J by 6 bases, leaving 0 bases between them. The CDR3 is CASSLETQYF. In nucleotides, the CDR3 is TGTGCCAGCAGCTTAGAGACCCAGTACTTC.

V is TRBV5-1 and J is TRBJ2-7; 8 bases line up with TRBD1. The CDR3 is made up of 15 amino acids. Germline-derived CDR1 and CDR2 are SGHRS and YFSETQ. V lost 4 bases and J lost 2; bases outside the gene matches: 8. In DNA form, the CDR3 reads TGCGCCAGCAGCCAAGGACAGGGTAGGGCCTACGAGCAGTACTTC. This encodes CASSQGQGRAYEQYF.

On this clone itself: Given a much more abundant clone one base away, this may be a read error. Additional DNA sequences in this sample encode the identical CDR3. The chain carries TRBV27 and TRBJ1-1; 7 nucleotides align to TRBD1. Per the germline V gene, CDR1 is MNHEY and CDR2 is SMNVEV (reference sequence). With V trimmed by 0 bases and J by 4 bases, 2 bases remained unmatched. The CDR3 covers 14 residues. In nucleotides, the CDR3 is TGTGCCAGCAGTTTATCGAGGGGGCGCACTGAAGCTTTCTTT. Residues: CASSLSRGRTEAFF.

V usage is TRBV7-2 and J usage is TRBJ2-3; TRBD2 matches 7 bases. The V and J ends lost 5 bases and 4 bases, in that order; junction bases with no gene match: 6. Germline V CDR1 and CDR2: SGHTA, FQGNSA. This CDR3 comprises 14 residues. The CDR3 DNA follows: TGTGCCAGCAGCGCGGGAGTTTATCCAGATACGCAGTATTTT. Its protein product is CASSAGVYPDTQYF.

The V and J genes are TRBV5-1 and TRBJ1-1, with no clear D. Germline V gene data show CDR1 as SGHRS and CDR2 as YFSETQ. This CDR3 is built from 13 residues. V lost 4 bases and J 8 bases, leaving 15 bases between the germline ends. In DNA form, the CDR3 reads TGCGCCAGCAGCCTTAGAGGGAGGGAGGAAGCTTTCTTT. Amino acids: CASSLRGREEAFF.

This clone was observed a handful of times. The chain employs TRBV6-4 and TRBJ2-1; 8 nucleotides agree with TRBD1. Germline CDR1 and CDR2: MRHNA and SNTAGT. The CDR3 is made up of 14 amino acids. Trimming cost V 5 bases and J 7 bases; bases outside gene matches: 7. CDR3 in DNA: TGTGCCAGCAGTCCCGACAGGGGAAGAAATGAGCAGTTCTTC. Amino acid sequence: CASSPDRGRNEQFF.

The V gene is TRBV5-1, the J gene TRBJ1-1, with D unresolved. Germline V gene lookup returns CDR1 SGHRS and CDR2 YFSETQ. The V end lost 4 bases, the J end lost 4 bases, and 11 bases lay between the germline ends. This CDR3 has 13 residues. In nucleotides, the CDR3 is TGCGCCAGCAGCCCCGGATACGGCACTGAAGCTTTCTTT. Protein sequence: CASSPGYGTEAFF.

This clone was observed a handful of times. This rearrangement joins TRBV6-2 or TRBV6-3 to TRBJ1-5; tentative D call: TRBD1 (6 bases). The V gene lost 6 bases and the J gene lost 3 bases, with 18 bases spanning the gap. CDR1 is MNHEY and CDR2 is SVGEGT in the germline V gene. This CDR3 region has 16 residues. Here the CDR3 DNA reads TGTGCCAGCAGCCTACTGGGGGGCCTTATCAATCAGCCCCAGCATTTT. Encoded protein: CASSLLGGLINQPQHF.

CDR3 sequence: CASSPKSVPYEQYF. The CDR3 DNA is TGTGCCAGCTCTCCCAAAAGCGTGCCCTACGAGCAGTACTTC. The chain has TRBV18 and TRBJ2-7; D is uncertain. The V end was cut by 6 bases, the J end by 2 bases, with 14 bases between. CDR3 length: 14 residues. Germline V gives CDR1 KGHSH, CDR2 LQKENI.

The CDR3 sequence is CASSDHYTGGADYGYTF. CDR3 bases: TGTGCCAGCAGTGACCATTATACAGGGGGCGCCGACTATGGCTACACCTTC. The chain uses TRBV6-4 and TRBJ1-2; 9 nucleotides line up with TRBD1. Germline CDR1 MRHNA, CDR2 SNTAGT. CDR3 length: 17 amino acids. V was pared by 2 bases and J by 3 bases, with 10 bases of the junction left unmatched.

This chain links TRBV30 with TRBJ1-4; perhaps TRBD1 as D (6 bases). With 0 bases removed from V and 7 bases from J, the gap between germline ends came to 9 bases. The length of the CDR3 is 13 residues. CDR1 is GTSNPN, CDR2 SVGIG, per germline (reference sequence). As DNA, the CDR3 is TGTGCCTGGAGTGTAGGGGGTGGTGAAAAACTGTTTTTT. Encoded protein: CAWSVGGGEKLFF.

About this clone itself: Other DNA sequences in this specimen translate into the identical CDR3. The rearrangement links TRBV30 to TRBJ2-7; D may be TRBD1 (6 bases). The ends were cut back, 4 bases at V and 2 bases at J, with 9 bases in the middle. Germline assignment: CDR1 GTSNPN and CDR2 SVGIG (reference sequence). The CDR3 is made up of 12 amino acids. The CDR3 sequence: CAWKQGTYEQYF. The CDR3 region has the DNA TGTGCCTGGAAGCAGGGGACCTACGAGCAGTACTTC.

This clone showed up many times. The chain joins TRBV9 to TRBJ1-3, with D tentatively TRBD1 (5 bases). The CDR3 is 15 residues long. The ends were cut back, 1 base at V and 4 bases at J, with 12 bases in the middle. CDR1 is SGDLS and CDR2 is YYNGEE in the germline V gene. The CDR3 protein is CASSVQGSPGNTIYF. DNA of the CDR3: TGTGCCAGCAGCGTACAGGGATCACCCGGAAACACCATATATTTT.

The genes are TRBV2 and TRBJ1-5, with a weak D call TRBD1 (5 bases). This CDR3 comprises 14 residues. CDR1 is SNHLY, CDR2 FYNNEI, per germline. The V gene lost 6 bases and the J gene lost 0 bases, with 9 bases spanning the gap. DNA of the CDR3: TGTGCCAGCAGGGGGGAAAATAGCAATCAGCCCCAGCATTTT. Its protein is CASRGENSNQPQHF. The whole variable domain, filled in from reference TRBV2 and TRBJ1-5, reads EPEVTQTPSHQVTQMGQEVILRCVPISNHLYFYWYRQILGQKVEFLVSFYNNEISEKSEIFDDQFSVERPDGSNFTLKIRSTKLEDSAMYFCASRGENSNQPQHFGDGTRLSIL.

This rearrangement joins TRBV29-1 to TRBJ2-1, with 9 bases matching TRBD2. Germline lookup yields CDR1 SQVTM and CDR2 ANQGSEA. V dropped 4 bases and J dropped 7; count of bases not matched to a gene: 8. This CDR3 has 14 amino acids. The chain's CDR3 is CSVVELAGRNEQFF. CDR3 DNA sequence: TGCAGCGTTGTTGAGCTAGCGGGACGAAATGAGCAGTTCTTC.

The V call is TRBV28, the J call TRBJ2-3; D is unclear. The CDR3 totals 12 residues. The germline V gene encodes CDR1 MDHEN and CDR2 SYDVKM. CDR3 in DNA: TGTATTGTTAGAGGTGGGGTGGATACGCAGTATTTT. Protein sequence: CIVRGGVDTQYF.

The chain carries TRBV7-8 and TRBJ2-2, with D hard to call. V was trimmed by 3 bases and J by 6 bases, leaving 11 bases between them. The CDR3 extends over 14 amino acids. Germline V gene sequence: CDR1 SGHVS, CDR2 FQNEAQ. CDR3 DNA: TGTGCCAGCAGCTTCGCCCAAGGGTCCGGGGAGCTGTTTTTT. The encoded protein is CASSFAQGSGELFF.

The chain recombines TRBV2 with TRBJ2-7; 11 nucleotides align to TRBD2. The V segment lost 4 bases and the J segment 7 bases; nucleotides outside the gene matches: 6. CDR3 length: 14 residues. Germline V CDR1 and CDR2: SNHLY, FYNNEI. The CDR3 sequence is CASSGLAGRYEQYF. The DNA of the CDR3 is TGTGCCAGCAGTGGACTAGCGGGAAGGTATGAGCAGTACTTC.

This chain links TRBV11-2 with TRBJ2-6; D unresolved. CDR1 and CDR2 (germline): SGHAT, FQNNGV. V was trimmed by 5 bases and J by 0 bases, leaving 8 bases between them. The CDR3 contains 15 residues. CDR3 loop: CASSMPPSGANVLTF. The CDR3 DNA follows: TGTGCCAGCAGCATGCCCCCCTCTGGGGCCAACGTCCTGACTTTC.

The V call is TRBV7-8, the J call TRBJ2-2, with D unresolved. This CDR3 is built from 13 residues. From germline, CDR1 is SGHVS and CDR2 FQNEAQ. V was clipped by 6 bases and J by 5 bases, with 10 bases between them. CDR3 residues: CASRRSRTGELFF. Written as DNA, the CDR3 is TGTGCCAGCAGGCGTTCTAGGACCGGGGAGCTGTTTTTT.

This sequence joins TRBV6-5 and TRBJ2-7, with TRBD2 identical over 8 bases. This CDR3 spans 13 amino acids. Germline V gene data show CDR1 as MNHEY and CDR2 as SVGAGI. The V gene end was trimmed by 10 bases and the J gene end by 2 bases; junction bases not matched to a gene: 7. The CDR3 here is CATGGGIAYEQYF. The CDR3 DNA follows: TGTGCCACCGGGGGGGGGATAGCCTACGAGCAGTACTTC.